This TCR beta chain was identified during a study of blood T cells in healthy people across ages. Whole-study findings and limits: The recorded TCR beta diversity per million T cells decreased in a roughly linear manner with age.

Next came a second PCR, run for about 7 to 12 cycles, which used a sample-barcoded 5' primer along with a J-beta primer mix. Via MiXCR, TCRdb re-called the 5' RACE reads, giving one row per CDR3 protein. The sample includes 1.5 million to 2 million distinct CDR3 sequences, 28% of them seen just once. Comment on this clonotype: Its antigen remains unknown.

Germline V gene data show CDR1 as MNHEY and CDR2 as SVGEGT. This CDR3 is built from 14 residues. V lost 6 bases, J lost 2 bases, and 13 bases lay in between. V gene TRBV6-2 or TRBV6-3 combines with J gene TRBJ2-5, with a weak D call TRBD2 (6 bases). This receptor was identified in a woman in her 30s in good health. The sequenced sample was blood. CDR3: CASRGDSKQETQYF. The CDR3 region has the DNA TGTGCCAGCAGGGGGGACTCCAAGCAAGAGACCCAGTACTTC.